These 25 T cell receptor beta chains share one sample of origin, sequenced in a study of blood T cell repertoires in COVID-19. Profiled with immunoSEQ multiplex PCR; TCRdb holds only in-frame clones, not every one. Among about 35,000 clones listed, roughly 85% were seen once. Sequenced material: peripheral blood. The receptors were gathered from a man aged 60-69 years with active or convalescent COVID-19.

This chain joins TRBV27 and TRBJ1-4; TRBD1 might be the D (5 bases). This CDR3 spans 13 amino acids. The germline CDR1 and CDR2 sequences are MNHEY and SMNVEV (reference sequence). V was cut by 2 bases and J by 5 bases, with 6 bases left in between. The CDR3 DNA reads TGTGCCAGCAGTTTAAACAGGAATGAAAAACTGTTTTTT. Encoded protein: CASSLNRNEKLFF.

The chain couples TRBV10-3 to TRBJ1-4; possible D gene TRBD1, 5 bases. The V end was cut by 0 bases, the J end by 6 bases, with 14 bases between. CDR3 size: 16 residues. Germline CDR1 reads ENHRY; CDR2 reads SYGVKD. CDR3 loop: CAISESEAGSYEKLFF. CDR3 DNA sequence: TGTGCCATCAGTGAGTCGGAAGCAGGGTCCTATGAAAAACTGTTTTTT.

The CDR3 region is CASSLAGGRAFF. The CDR3 DNA sequence: TGTGCCAGCAGCTTGGCGGGAGGACGGGCTTTCTTT. J is TRBJ1-1 and V is TRBV5-4; D is ambiguous. The CDR3 is 12 amino acids. V shed 0 bases and J shed 11 bases, with 11 bases lying between them. Germline V gene sequence: CDR1 SGHNT, CDR2 YYREEE (reference sequence).

The gene calls are TRBV6-1 and TRBJ2-3; 9 nucleotides agree with TRBD2. Germline V gene lookup returns CDR1 MNHNS and CDR2 SASEGT. The CDR3 sequence is 19 residues long. Trimming at V came to 4 bases and at J to 4 bases, leaving 18 bases not matched to a gene. The CDR3 DNA follows: TGTGCCAGCAGTGCTAGCGGGACCATGAGGGTGAGGTCACCAGATACGCAGTATTTT. This sequence encodes CASSASGTMRVRSPDTQYF.

The rearrangement joins TRBV5-1 to TRBJ2-1, with D tentatively TRBD1 (5 bases). CDR1 SGHRS and CDR2 YFSETQ come from the germline V gene. This CDR3 is 15 amino acids long. Deletions cut 5 bases from V and 2 bases from J, with 14 bases between. The CDR3 nucleotides are TGCGCCAGCAGGCAGACAGCCATGACCTACAATGAGCAGTTCTTC. It specifies CASRQTAMTYNEQFF.

The genes are TRBV11-3 and TRBJ1-1, with D uncertain. Germline-derived CDR1 and CDR2 are SGHNT and YENEEA. The CDR3 totals 13 residues. V was clipped by 1 base and J by 0 bases, with 3 bases between them. The CDR3 DNA reads as TGTGCCAGCAGCTTAGCAGTGAACACTGAAGCTTTCTTT. It specifies CASSLAVNTEAFF.

The CDR3 here is CASRTGGSYNEQFF. The CDR3 DNA follows: TGTGCCAGCAGGACGGGGGGGTCCTACAATGAGCAGTTCTTC. The rearrangement links TRBV25-1 to TRBJ2-1; TRBD2 matches at 8 bases. The CDR3 loop spans 14 amino acids. Losses at the gene ends were 6 bases for V and 1 base for J; bases not matched to a gene: 2. Germline CDR1 reads MGHDK; CDR2 reads SYGVNS.

The V and J genes are TRBV19 and TRBJ1-1; TRBD1 matches at 8 bases. The V gene's germline CDR1 is LNHDA and CDR2 SQIVND (reference sequence). V lost 5 bases and J lost 2; bases outside the gene matches: 4. This CDR3 region has 14 residues. In nucleotides, the CDR3 is TGTGCCAGTAGTCGGACAGGGTTAAACACTGAAGCTTTCTTT. It encodes CASSRTGLNTEAFF.

The chain's CDR3 is CASSEALAGGPSTDTQYF. The CDR3 nucleotides are TGTGCCAGCAGTGAAGCCTTAGCGGGAGGGCCGAGCACAGATACGCAGTATTTT. The chain employs TRBV6-1 and TRBJ2-3, with 11 bases aligning to TRBD2. The trim removed 0 bases at V and 0 bases at J, leaving 5 bases unmatched. Germline V gene data show CDR1 as MNHNS and CDR2 as SASEGT. There are 18 residues in the CDR3.

This clone was observed a single time. V is TRBV15 and J is TRBJ1-3; D call uncertain. CDR1 LNHNV and CDR2 YYDKDF come from the germline V gene (reference sequence). Trimming cost V 5 bases and J 2 bases, with 10 bases left between them. The CDR3 runs 14 residues. CDR3 residues: CATSPQSAGNTIYF. In DNA, the CDR3 is TGTGCCACCAGCCCCCAATCGGCTGGAAACACCATATATTTT.

V is TRBV7-2 and J is TRBJ2-4; D remains ambiguous. Germline V gene sequence: CDR1 SGHTA, CDR2 FQGNSA. This CDR3 contains 15 residues. Trimming stripped 2 bases from V and 2 bases from J, with 10 bases between. For the CDR3, the DNA is TGTGCCAGCAGCTTACTCGGTTTGACCAAAAACATTCAGTACTTC. Translating gives CASSLLGLTKNIQYF.

This chain uses TRBV6-5 with TRBJ1-1; 9 bases match TRBD1. The CDR3 extends over 13 amino acids. The V gene's germline CDR1 is MNHEY and CDR2 SVGAGI. V shed 6 bases, J shed 12 bases, and the junction held 11 bases outside the gene matches. Written as DNA, the CDR3 is TGTGCCAGCAGAGGTCATGGGACAGGGTTGACTTTCTTT. Amino acid sequence: CASRGHGTGLTFF.

The CDR3 reads CASSSGGDNRLHGYTF. For the CDR3, the DNA is TGTGCCAGCAGCTCCGGGGGGGACAACAGGTTGCATGGCTACACCTTC. The chain links TRBV5-5 to TRBJ1-2; D possibly corresponds to TRBD1 (6 bases). V shed 3 bases and J shed 6 bases, with 21 bases lying between them. CDR3 length: 16 residues. CDR1 is SGHKS and CDR2 is YYEKEE in the germline V gene (reference sequence). Looking up the rest from reference TRBV5-5 and TRBJ1-2 gives the full variable domain: DAGVTQSPTHLIKTRGQQVTLRCSPISGHKSVSWYQQVLGQGPQFIFQYYEKEERGRGNFPDRFSARQFPNYSSELNVNALLLGDSALYLCASSSGGDNRLHGYTFGSGTRLTVV.

The chain employs TRBV11-3 and TRBJ2-1; 9 nucleotides align to TRBD2. This CDR3 spans 15 amino acids. The ends lost 5 bases at V and 4 bases at J; junction bases unmatched: 6. The germline V gene encodes CDR1 SGHNT and CDR2 YENEEA. CDR3 residues: CASSLAGSAYNEQFF. In DNA form, the CDR3 reads TGTGCCAGCAGCCTAGCGGGATCGGCATACAATGAGCAGTTCTTC.

The chain combines TRBV2 with TRBJ2-5, with D hard to call. Germline loops: CDR1 SNHLY, CDR2 FYNNEI. This CDR3 contains 15 residues. The V end lost 8 bases, the J end lost 4 bases, and 20 bases lay between the germline ends. CDR3 region: CASGRFGSELETQYF. The CDR3 region has the DNA TGTGCCAGCGGTCGGTTTGGTTCTGAACTAGAGACCCAGTACTTC. Together with reference TRBV2 and TRBJ2-5, the CDR3 gives the full variable domain: EPEVTQTPSHQVTQMGQEVILRCVPISNHLYFYWYRQILGQKVEFLVSFYNNEISEKSEIFDDQFSVERPDGSNFTLKIRSTKLEDSAMYFCASGRFGSELETQYFGPGTRLLVL.

This clone has only a few counts. Here the CDR3 DNA reads TGTGCCAGCAGCAAGGACAGGGGAGGTGAAAAACTGTTTTTT. Amino acid sequence: CASSKDRGGEKLFF. The genes are TRBV6-2 or TRBV6-3 and TRBJ1-4; the match to TRBD1 covers 9 bases. Trimming took 6 bases from V and 7 from J; bases not matched to a gene: 6. CDR1 MNHEY and CDR2 SVGEGT come from the germline V gene. The CDR3 consists of 14 residues.

This chain joins TRBV5-1 and TRBJ1-2, with a tentative D call TRBD1 (5 bases). Per germline, CDR1 SGHRS and CDR2 YFSETQ. The CDR3 is made up of 14 amino acids. V lost 4 bases and J 3 bases, leaving 13 bases between the germline ends. In nucleotides, the CDR3 is TGCGCCAGCAGCCCGCAGGGTGTTCACTATGGCTACACCTTC. It is translated as CASSPQGVHYGYTF.

The chain uses TRBV7-2 and TRBJ2-3; TRBD1 matches 10 bases. V lost 9 bases, J lost 5 bases, and 8 bases stayed unmatched. Germline V gene data show CDR1 as SGHTA and CDR2 as FQGNSA. The CDR3 length is 14 residues. The DNA of the CDR3 is TGTGCCAGTATCCGGGACAGGGGACAAGATACGCAGTATTTT. This sequence encodes CASIRDRGQDTQYF.

This clone has just one count. V usage is TRBV5-4 and J usage is TRBJ2-1; D perhaps matches TRBD2 (6 bases). Germline V gene data show CDR1 as SGHNT and CDR2 as YYREEE (reference sequence). V lost 0 bases and J lost 2, with 12 bases in between. The CDR3 has 16 residues. The CDR3 DNA is TGTGCCAGCAGCTTGGGCCCTAGCGTTACCTACAATGAGCAGTTCTTC. This codes for CASSLGPSVTYNEQFF.

The chain uses TRBV13 and TRBJ1-2, with a possible D match to TRBD1 (5 bases). The CDR3 has 14 residues. Trimming removed 0 bases at V and 6 bases at J, with 11 bases between. Germline lookup yields CDR1 PRHDT and CDR2 FYEKMQ (reference sequence). CDR3 DNA sequence: TGTGCCAGCAGCTTAGGTTTTGGAGGGGATGGCTACACCTTC. Amino acids: CASSLGFGGDGYTF.

This chain links TRBV7-8 with TRBJ1-2, with D possibly TRBD1 on 6 matching bases. Trimming removed 5 bases at V and 0 bases at J, with 13 bases between. The CDR3 extends over 15 amino acids. The germline CDR1 and CDR2 sequences are SGHVS and FQNEAQ. The CDR3 spells CASSPRTDPNYGYTF. The CDR3 DNA is TGTGCCAGCAGCCCCCGGACAGATCCTAACTATGGCTACACCTTC.

The rearrangement joins TRBV7-6 to TRBJ2-3, with 11 bases aligning to TRBD2. The CDR3 sequence is 15 residues long. The V segment lost 6 bases and the J segment 4 bases; nucleotides outside the gene matches: 6. Germline CDR1 is SGHVS and CDR2 is FNYEAQ. The DNA for the CDR3 is TGTGCCAGCAGACCAATAGCGGGGGGGCCAGATACGCAGTATTTT. Translating gives CASRPIAGGPDTQYF.

The rearrangement links TRBV7-8 to TRBJ1-2; D gene uncertain. Deletions cut 5 bases from V and 7 bases from J, with 17 bases between. Germline V gene lookup returns CDR1 SGHVS and CDR2 FQNEAQ. This CDR3 has 14 residues. The CDR3 sequence is CASSPEARPAGYTF. The CDR3 DNA is TGTGCCAGCAGCCCCGAGGCACGCCCTGCTGGCTACACCTTC.

CDR3 residues: CASSEDRGADTIYF. For the CDR3, the DNA is TGTGCCAGCAGTGAAGATCGGGGGGCGGACACCATATATTTT. The chain employs TRBV2 and TRBJ1-3; D perhaps matches TRBD1 (6 bases). The CDR3 loop spans 14 amino acids. Trimming left V 1 base short and J 8 bases short, with 12 bases between. Germline lookup yields CDR1 SNHLY and CDR2 FYNNEI.

The chain combines TRBV7-9 with TRBJ2-3; D is unclear. Between the trimmed V and J ends, which lost 4 bases and 2 bases, there was a span of 13 bases. The CDR3 runs 15 residues. Germline CDR1 reads SEHNR; CDR2 reads FQNEAQ (reference sequence). This CDR3 reads CASSSLGGITDTQYF. CDR3 DNA: TGTGCCAGCAGCTCCCTCGGCGGAATCACAGATACGCAGTATTTT.